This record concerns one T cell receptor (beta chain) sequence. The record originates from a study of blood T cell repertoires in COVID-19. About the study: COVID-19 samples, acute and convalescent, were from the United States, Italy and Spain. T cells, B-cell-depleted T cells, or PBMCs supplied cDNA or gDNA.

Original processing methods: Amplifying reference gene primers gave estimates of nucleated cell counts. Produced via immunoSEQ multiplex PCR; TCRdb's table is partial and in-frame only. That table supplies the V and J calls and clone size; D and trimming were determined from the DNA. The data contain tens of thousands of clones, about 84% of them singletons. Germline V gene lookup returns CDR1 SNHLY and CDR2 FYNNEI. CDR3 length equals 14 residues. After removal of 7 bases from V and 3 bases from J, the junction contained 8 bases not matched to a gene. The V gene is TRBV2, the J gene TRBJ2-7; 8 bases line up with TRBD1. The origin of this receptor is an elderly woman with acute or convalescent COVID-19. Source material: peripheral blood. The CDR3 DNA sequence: TGTGCCAGCACCGCGGACAGGGACAGCTACGAGCAGTACTTC. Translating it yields CASTADRDSYEQYF.